This T cell receptor beta chain was documented in a study of T cell changes during pregnancy in multiple sclerosis. This clone was seen a single time. This table comes from immunoSEQ multiplex PCR, and its TCRdb copy is limited to in-frame clones, with some not included. The data hold tens of thousands of clones, with roughly 90% observed a single time. V trimming: 1 base; J trimming: 6 bases; junction bases outside the gene matches: 4. Germline V CDR1 and CDR2: SGHNT, YENEEA. This CDR3 has 15 residues. This receptor was identified in a female donor in good health, enrolled as a control in a pregnancy study. The sequencing used peripheral blood, collected in the first trimester of pregnancy. V is TRBV11-3 and J is TRBJ2-1, with TRBD2 matching 9 bases. The CDR3 DNA reads as TGTGCCAGCAGCTTAGTTAGCGGGAGTAGCAATGAGCAGTTCTTC. This translates into CASSLVSGSSNEQFF.